Listed below are T cell receptor beta chains from one sample, sequenced in a study of metastatic and nonmetastatic thyroid tumors. TCRdb reprocessed the PCR reads via MiXCR. The repertoire includes roughly 29,000 clones, 23% of them detected once, and 2.4% sits in the top ten. Sequenced sample: blood. Every receptor here comes from a female donor with papillary thyroid cancer or a benign thyroid nodule (not recorded which). Some clones in this sample may be carry-over from other donors' samples. CDR3s include the opening cysteine and the closing phenylalanine or tryptophan. The D gene is left open where the match is weak. The listing skips clone size in some rows; elsewhere it reads once, few, many or a size class.

>TRBD2|TRBV11-2|medium-sized|TRBJ2-7
CASSLISGSYEQYF
TGTGCCAGCAGCTTAATTAGCGGGAGTTACGAGCAGTACTTC
>.|TRBV20-1|once|TRBJ2-6
CSAPGDVANVLTF
TGCAGCGCCCCGGGGGATGTGGCCAACGTCCTGACTTTC
>TRBD1|TRBV6-1|few|TRBJ2-3
CASSMKGADTQYF
TGTGCCAGCAGTATGAAGGGGGCGGATACGCAGTATTTT
>TRBD2|TRBV4-3|.|TRBJ2-7
CASSQAVGLAACEQYF
TGCGCCAGCAGCCAAGCTGTCGGTCTAGCGGCATGTGAGCAGTACTTC
>.|TRBV11-2|.|TRBJ1-4
CAGHGRYEKLFF
TGTGCCGGCCATGGGCGTTATGAAAAACTGTTTTTT
>.|TRBV20-1|.|TRBJ2-1
CSARCSADYPEQFF
TGCAGTGCTAGATGCAGTGCGGACTATCCAGAGCAGTTCTTC
>.|TRBV7-9|many|TRBJ2-6
CASSLPSGANVLTF
TGTGCCAGCAGCTTACCCTCTGGGGCCAACGTCCTGACTTTC
>.|TRBV28|.|TRBJ1-6
CASSVGPWDSPLHF
TGTGCCAGCAGTGTAGGGCCCTGGGATTCACCCCTCCACTTT
>.|TRBV9|many|TRBJ1-6
CASSPGTRSYNSPLHF
TGTGCCAGCAGCCCAGGGACTAGGTCCTATAATTCACCCCTCCACTTT
>.|TRBV19|many|TRBJ2-5
CASSTRSWETQYF
TGTGCCAGTAGCACACGGAGTTGGGAGACCCAGTACTTC
>.|TRBV28|few|TRBJ1-4
CARSSRTGEEKLFF
TGTGCCAGAAGTTCAAGGACGGGGGAGGAAAAACTGTTTTTT
>TRBD2|TRBV14|.|TRBJ2-3
CASSQIAGVITDTQYF
TGTGCCAGCAGCCAGATAGCGGGAGTTATCACAGATACGCAGTATTTT
>.|TRBV7-2|many|TRBJ2-1
CASSLGGAFGEQFF
TGTGCCAGCAGCTTAGGGGGGGCCTTCGGTGAGCAGTTCTTC
>TRBD1|TRBV5-1|medium-sized|TRBJ1-1
CASSPGTGGTEAFF
TGCGCCAGCAGCCCGGGGACAGGGGGCACTGAAGCTTTCTTT
>TRBD1|TRBV5-1|.|TRBJ1-1
CASSRDSLNTEALF
TGCGCCAGCAGCAGGGACAGCCTGAACACTGAAGCTTTATTT
>.|TRBV15|many|TRBJ1-2
CATTVGREGGYTF
TGTGCCACCACGGTTGGCAGGGAGGGTGGCTACACCTTC
>.|TRBV4-1|medium-sized|TRBJ2-7
CASSQVSGVDYEQYF
TGCGCCAGCAGCCAAGTATCCGGGGTAGACTACGAGCAGTACTTC
>.|TRBV2|many|TRBJ2-1
CASSLGTVGREQFF
TGTGCCAGCAGCCTGGGGACGGTAGGCCGCGAGCAGTTCTTC
>.|TRBV30|many|TRBJ1-6
CAWSVDFSYNSPLHF
TGTGCCTGGAGTGTAGACTTCTCCTATAATTCACCCCTCCACTTT
>.|TRBV30|.|TRBJ1-2
CAWSFAQGHYGYTF
TGTGCCTGGAGTTTCGCTCAGGGGCACTATGGCTACACCTTC
>TRBD1|TRBV25-1|many|TRBJ2-1
CASTGTGEREQFF
TGTGCCAGCACCGGGACAGGGGAGCGTGAGCAGTTCTTC
>.|TRBV6-2/TRBV6-3|few|TRBJ2-7
CASSDRWEQYF
TGTGCCAGCAGTGACAGGTGGGAGCAGTACTTC
>.|TRBV10-1|many|TRBJ2-3
CASSLDLTDTQYF
TGCGCCAGCAGTCTTGACCTCACAGATACGCAGTATTTT
>.|TRBV7-2|many|TRBJ2-5
CASSGWGPTSKETQYF
TGTGCCAGCAGCGGCTGGGGGCCCACCTCCAAAGAGACCCAGTACTTC
>TRBD2|TRBV15|many|TRBJ2-7
CATSREGGEQQYF
TGTGCCACCAGCAGAGAGGGGGGGGAACAGCAGTACTTC
>.|TRBV10-3|many|TRBJ2-6
CAISGAGANVLTF
TGTGCCATCTCAGGGGCTGGGGCCAACGTCCTGACTTTC
>TRBD1|TRBV11-1|many|TRBJ1-1
CASSLWTGGIDTEAFF
TGTGCCAGCAGCTTATGGACAGGGGGTATCGACACTGAAGCTTTCTTT
>.|TRBV6-2/TRBV6-3|many|TRBJ1-2
CASSERDTYGYTF
TGTGCCAGCAGTGAACGGGACACCTATGGCTACACCTTC
>.|TRBV27|many|TRBJ2-5
CASSLFSGHLLHPETQYF
TGTGCCAGCAGTTTATTCTCGGGACACCTACTACACCCGGAGACCCAGTACTTC
>.|TRBV4-3|many|TRBJ1-1
CASSQDGSAALGAFF
TGCGCCAGCAGCCAAGACGGTTCGGCGGCTCTCGGAGCTTTCTTT
>.|TRBV20-1|many|TRBJ2-5
CSARLGTRETQYF
TGCAGTGCCAGGTTGGGGACGAGGGAGACCCAGTACTTC
>TRBD2|TRBV29-1|many|TRBJ2-1
CSVEDLSGRYNEQFF
TGCAGCGTTGAAGATCTAAGCGGGAGATACAATGAGCAGTTCTTC
>.|TRBV15|.|TRBJ2-7
CATRPWSSYEQYF
TGTGCCACCCGGCCCTGGAGTAGCTACGAGCAGTACTTC
>.|TRBV7-9|.|TRBJ1-2
CASRDDSYCCYTF
TGTGCCAGCAGAGACGACAGTTACTGTTGCTACACCTTC
>.|TRBV4-1|many|TRBJ2-3
CASSPPQGRKYF
TGCGCCAGCAGCCCTCCCCAGGGTAGGAAGTATTTT
>TRBD2|TRBV6-1|.|TRBJ2-1
CASSQAGTSSFF
TGTGCCAGCAGTCAAGCCGGGACTAGCTCTTTCTTC
>TRBD2|TRBV30|many|TRBJ2-3
CASRTSGTNTQYF
TGTGCCTCCCGGACTAGCGGGACTAATACGCAGTATTTT
>.|TRBV7-8|many|TRBJ1-5
CASSFGLNQPQHF
TGTGCCAGCAGCTTTGGGCTAAATCAGCCCCAGCATTTT
>.|TRBV9|few|TRBJ2-3
CASSKQRYGRTDTQYF
TGTGCCAGCAGCAAGCAAAGATATGGCCGCACAGATACGCAGTATTTT
>.|TRBV13|once|TRBJ1-2
CASSSFRGGPRSDNYGYTF
TGTGCCAGCAGCTCTTTCCGGGGGGGACCGAGATCAGATAACTATGGCTACACCTTC
>.|TRBV28|.|TRBJ2-7
CASSSITLWWRLDRCQYF
TGTGCCAGCAGTTCCATAACCTTGTGGTGGCGGCTCGACCGGTGTCAGTACTTC
>.|TRBV27|many|TRBJ2-1
CASKSTARESEQFF
TGTGCCAGCAAGTCTACTGCGAGGGAAAGTGAGCAGTTCTTC
>.|TRBV6-1|few|TRBJ2-6
CASSEGASGSNVLTF
TGTGCCAGCAGTGAGGGGGCCTCTGGTTCCAACGTCCTGACTTTC
>.|TRBV7-6|many|TRBJ2-5
CASSSSPGPLETQYF
TGTGCCAGCAGCTCGAGCCCCGGGCCTTTAGAGACCCAGTACTTC